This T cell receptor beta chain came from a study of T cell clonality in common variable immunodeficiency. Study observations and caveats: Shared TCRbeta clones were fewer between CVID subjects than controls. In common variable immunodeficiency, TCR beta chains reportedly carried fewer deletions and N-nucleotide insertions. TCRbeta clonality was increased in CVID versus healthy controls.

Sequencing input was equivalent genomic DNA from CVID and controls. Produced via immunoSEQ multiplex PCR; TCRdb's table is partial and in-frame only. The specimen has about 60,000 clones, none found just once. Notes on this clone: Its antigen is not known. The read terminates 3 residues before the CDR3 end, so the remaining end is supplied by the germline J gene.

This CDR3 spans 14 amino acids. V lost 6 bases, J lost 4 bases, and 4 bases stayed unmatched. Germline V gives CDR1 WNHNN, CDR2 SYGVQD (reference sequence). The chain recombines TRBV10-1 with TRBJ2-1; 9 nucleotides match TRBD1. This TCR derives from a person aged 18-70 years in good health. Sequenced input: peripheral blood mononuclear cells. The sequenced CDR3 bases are TGCGCCAGCAGCACAGGGGGCCGATACAATGAG. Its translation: CASSTGGRYNE. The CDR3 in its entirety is CASSTGGRYNEQFF.